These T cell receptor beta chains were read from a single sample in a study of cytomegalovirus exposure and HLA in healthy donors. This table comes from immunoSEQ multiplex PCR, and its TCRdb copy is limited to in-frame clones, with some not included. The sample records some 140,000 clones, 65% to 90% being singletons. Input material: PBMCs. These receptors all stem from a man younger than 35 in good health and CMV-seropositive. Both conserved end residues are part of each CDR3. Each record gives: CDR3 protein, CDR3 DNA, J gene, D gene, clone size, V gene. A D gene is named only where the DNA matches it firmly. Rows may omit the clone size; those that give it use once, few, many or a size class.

CDR3aa: CAWSVAGGVGETQYF; CDR3nt: TGTGCCTGGAGTGTAGCGGGAGGGGTGGGAGAGACCCAGTACTTC; j_gene: TRBJ2-5; d_gene: TRBD2; abundance: .; v_gene: TRBV30
CDR3aa: CASSLGGGRSDEQYF; CDR3nt: TGTGCCAGCAGCTTAGGGGGCGGGAGGAGCGACGAGCAGTACTTC; j_gene: TRBJ2-7; d_gene: TRBD2; abundance: few; v_gene: TRBV7-8
CDR3aa: CASSSDSLNTEAFF; CDR3nt: TGTGCCAGTAGTTCGGACAGCCTGAACACTGAAGCTTTCTTT; j_gene: TRBJ1-1; d_gene: .; abundance: .; v_gene: TRBV19
CDR3aa: CASSLQGDSTGELFF; CDR3nt: TGCGCCAGCAGCCTACAGGGAGATAGTACCGGGGAGCTGTTTTTT; j_gene: TRBJ2-2; d_gene: .; abundance: .; v_gene: TRBV4-3
CDR3aa: CASSSLAGGPAGELFF; CDR3nt: TGTGCCAGCAGCTCCCTAGCGGGAGGGCCAGCTGGGGAGCTGTTTTTT; j_gene: TRBJ2-2; d_gene: TRBD2; abundance: .; v_gene: TRBV13
CDR3aa: CASSAPFSSGSFYEQYF; CDR3nt: TGTGCCAGCAGCGCACCTTTCTCTAGCGGGAGCTTCTACGAGCAGTACTTC; j_gene: TRBJ2-7; d_gene: TRBD2; abundance: once; v_gene: TRBV11-2
CDR3aa: CASSLLEPGNTIYF; CDR3nt: TGTGCCAGCAGCCTGTTAGAGCCTGGAAACACCATATATTTT; j_gene: TRBJ1-3; d_gene: .; abundance: few; v_gene: TRBV11-2
CDR3aa: CASSQPGRRDTQYF; CDR3nt: TGCGCCAGCAGCCAGCCTGGTAGGCGGGATACGCAGTATTTT; j_gene: TRBJ2-3; d_gene: .; abundance: .; v_gene: TRBV4-1
CDR3aa: CASSQDRASGVSETQYF; CDR3nt: TGCGCCAGCAGCCAAGATAGGGCTAGCGGGGTTAGTGAGACCCAGTACTTC; j_gene: TRBJ2-5; d_gene: TRBD2; abundance: .; v_gene: TRBV4-3
CDR3aa: CASSPGQGFTGELFF; CDR3nt: TGCGCCAGCAGCCCGGGACAGGGGTTCACCGGGGAGCTGTTTTTT; j_gene: TRBJ2-2; d_gene: TRBD1; abundance: once; v_gene: TRBV4-3
CDR3aa: CASSALIRAGDTEAFF; CDR3nt: TGTGCCAGCAGCGCGCTGATCAGGGCAGGGGACACTGAAGCTTTCTTT; j_gene: TRBJ1-1; d_gene: .; abundance: .; v_gene: TRBV9
CDR3aa: CASSRAPFETQYF; CDR3nt: TGTGCCAGCAGCCGCGCCCCCTTTGAGACCCAGTACTTC; j_gene: TRBJ2-5; d_gene: .; abundance: .; v_gene: TRBV7-3
CDR3aa: CASSFSGGPQPQHF; CDR3nt: TGTGCCAGCAGTTTCTCAGGGGGACCACAGCCCCAGCATTTT; j_gene: TRBJ1-5; d_gene: TRBD1; abundance: .; v_gene: TRBV27
CDR3aa: CAISEFSGGRTQYF; CDR3nt: TGTGCCATCAGTGAGTTTAGCGGGGGACGGACCCAGTACTTC; j_gene: TRBJ2-5; d_gene: TRBD2; abundance: .; v_gene: TRBV10-3
CDR3aa: CASLTRQGAEYNEQFF; CDR3nt: TGTGCCAGCCTCACAAGACAGGGGGCTGAATACAATGAGCAGTTCTTC; j_gene: TRBJ2-1; d_gene: TRBD1; abundance: once; v_gene: TRBV18
CDR3aa: CASSQVLRGQARGQPQHF; CDR3nt: TGCGCCAGCAGCCAAGTTTTGCGGGGACAGGCGAGGGGTCAGCCCCAGCATTTT; j_gene: TRBJ1-5; d_gene: TRBD1; abundance: .; v_gene: TRBV4-1
CDR3aa: CAISEPWTETNYGYTF; CDR3nt: TGTGCCATCAGTGAGCCCTGGACAGAAACTAACTATGGCTACACCTTC; j_gene: TRBJ1-2; d_gene: .; abundance: .; v_gene: TRBV10-3
CDR3aa: CASSYSRGSTEAFF; CDR3nt: TGTGCCAGCAGTTACTCAAGAGGATCCACTGAAGCTTTCTTT; j_gene: TRBJ1-1; d_gene: .; abundance: .; v_gene: TRBV6-5
CDR3aa: CASSLGLAGLQETQYF; CDR3nt: TGCGCCAGCAGCTTGGGACTAGCGGGGCTCCAAGAGACCCAGTACTTC; j_gene: TRBJ2-5; d_gene: TRBD2; abundance: .; v_gene: TRBV5-1
CDR3aa: CASSLAPLRHESYEQYF; CDR3nt: TGTGCCAGCAGCTTGGCCCCCCTCAGACACGAATCCTACGAGCAGTACTTC; j_gene: TRBJ2-7; d_gene: .; abundance: once; v_gene: TRBV5-4
CDR3aa: CASSQAFDGTSSEQFF; CDR3nt: TGCGCCAGCAGCCAAGCCTTTGATGGGACTAGTAGTGAGCAGTTCTTC; j_gene: TRBJ2-1; d_gene: TRBD2; abundance: few; v_gene: TRBV4-3
CDR3aa: CASRTTGGLNEKLFF; CDR3nt: TGTGCCAGTAGGACGACAGGGGGCCTTAATGAAAAACTGTTTTTT; j_gene: TRBJ1-4; d_gene: TRBD1; abundance: .; v_gene: TRBV19
CDR3aa: CASSLTAGGNEQFF; CDR3nt: TGTGCCAGCAGCTTAACAGCGGGCGGCAATGAGCAGTTCTTC; j_gene: TRBJ2-1; d_gene: .; abundance: .; v_gene: TRBV7-3
CDR3aa: CASMAGGTDTQYF; CDR3nt: TGTGCCAGCATGGCGGGGGGCACAGATACGCAGTATTTT; j_gene: TRBJ2-3; d_gene: TRBD2; abundance: .; v_gene: TRBV9
CDR3aa: CASSAGDMVAFF; CDR3nt: TGTGCCAGCAGCGCAGGCGACATGGTAGCTTTCTTT; j_gene: TRBJ1-1; d_gene: .; abundance: .; v_gene: TRBV5-4
CDR3aa: CASSYPPRSNQPQHF; CDR3nt: TGTGCCAGCAGTTACCCACCACGGAGCAATCAGCCCCAGCATTTT; j_gene: TRBJ1-5; d_gene: .; abundance: .; v_gene: TRBV6-6
CDR3aa: CASSLGPERGYTF; CDR3nt: TGTGCCAGCAGCTTAGGCCCCGAGAGAGGCTACACCTTC; j_gene: TRBJ1-2; d_gene: .; abundance: .; v_gene: TRBV7-9
CDR3aa: CASSGGTVKVNGYTF; CDR3nt: TGTGCCAGCAGCGGAGGGACAGTAAAAGTTAATGGCTACACCTTC; j_gene: TRBJ1-2; d_gene: TRBD1; abundance: few; v_gene: TRBV7-9
CDR3aa: CASSLVGLAVNQETQYF; CDR3nt: TGCGCCAGCAGCCTAGTCGGACTAGCGGTAAACCAAGAGACCCAGTACTTC; j_gene: TRBJ2-5; d_gene: TRBD2; abundance: .; v_gene: TRBV4-1
CDR3aa: CASSPTGDSGNTIYF; CDR3nt: TGCGCCAGCAGCCCAACAGGTGACTCTGGAAACACCATATATTTT; j_gene: TRBJ1-3; d_gene: .; abundance: .; v_gene: TRBV5-1
CDR3aa: CASSLEAGRETQYF; CDR3nt: TGTGCCAGCAGCTTAGAGGCGGGAAGAGAGACCCAGTACTTC; j_gene: TRBJ2-5; d_gene: .; abundance: .; v_gene: TRBV7-9
CDR3aa: CASSQQGATNEKLFF; CDR3nt: TGTGCCAGCAGTCAACAGGGGGCAACTAATGAAAAACTGTTTTTT; j_gene: TRBJ1-4; d_gene: TRBD1; abundance: .; v_gene: TRBV28
CDR3aa: CASSQDLSFEQYF; CDR3nt: TGCGCCAGCAGCCAAGATCTCAGTTTCGAGCAGTACTTC; j_gene: TRBJ2-7; d_gene: .; abundance: .; v_gene: TRBV4-1
CDR3aa: CASSPSYEQYF; CDR3nt: TGTGCCAGCAGCCCTAGTTACGAGCAGTACTTC; j_gene: TRBJ2-7; d_gene: .; abundance: .; v_gene: TRBV7-2
CDR3aa: CASRGTDYNQPQHF; CDR3nt: TGTGCCAGCAGGGGGACAGATTACAATCAGCCCCAGCATTTT; j_gene: TRBJ1-5; d_gene: TRBD1; abundance: .; v_gene: TRBV28
CDR3aa: CASSGTGYSNQPQHF; CDR3nt: TGTGCCAGTAGCGGGACAGGGTATAGCAATCAGCCCCAGCATTTT; j_gene: TRBJ1-5; d_gene: TRBD1; abundance: .; v_gene: TRBV19
CDR3aa: CASSLVWGPGYEQYF; CDR3nt: TGTGCCAGCAGCTTAGTTTGGGGGCCAGGGTACGAGCAGTACTTC; j_gene: TRBJ2-7; d_gene: .; abundance: .; v_gene: TRBV7-9
CDR3aa: CASSIVRQYTGELFF; CDR3nt: TGTGCCAGTAGTATAGTCCGACAGTACACCGGGGAGCTGTTTTTT; j_gene: TRBJ2-2; d_gene: .; abundance: .; v_gene: TRBV19
CDR3aa: CASSRGQNQPQHF; CDR3nt: TGTGCCAGCAGCCGAGGACAGAATCAGCCCCAGCATTTT; j_gene: TRBJ1-5; d_gene: .; abundance: .; v_gene: TRBV7-9
CDR3aa: CASSQGGLMVDEQYF; CDR3nt: TGTGCCAGCAGCCAAGGGGGGCTAATGGTCGACGAGCAGTACTTC; j_gene: TRBJ2-7; d_gene: .; abundance: .; v_gene: TRBV4-2
CDR3aa: CASSLIHPGQGSNQPQHF; CDR3nt: TGCGCCAGCAGCTTGATCCATCCGGGACAGGGGAGCAATCAGCCCCAGCATTTT; j_gene: TRBJ1-5; d_gene: TRBD1; abundance: few; v_gene: TRBV5-1
CDR3aa: CAIMGQEFYEQYF; CDR3nt: TGTGCCATCATGGGACAGGAGTTCTACGAGCAGTACTTC; j_gene: TRBJ2-7; d_gene: TRBD1; abundance: .; v_gene: TRBV10-3